These 25 T cell receptor beta chains share one sample of origin, sequenced in a study of blood T cell repertoires in COVID-19. The data were produced by immunoSEQ multiplex PCR, yet TCRdb's version contains in-frame clones alone and is incomplete. The sample lists some 200,000 clones, 86% seen once, with approximately 11% in the top ten. Sequencing input: peripheral blood. Receptors were obtained from a woman aged 60-75 years with COVID-19, enrolled during active disease.

V usage is TRBV28 and J usage is TRBJ1-2; D uncertain. V was cut by 5 bases and J by 1 base, with 8 bases left in between. This CDR3 is 13 amino acids long. Germline CDR1 reads MDHEN; CDR2 reads SYDVKM. This CDR3 reads CASSVGGNYGYTF. The CDR3 DNA reads TGTGCCAGCAGTGTCGGAGGTAACTATGGCTACACCTTC.

The chain combines TRBV7-2 with TRBJ1-5; the D gene is possibly TRBD1 (6 bases). The CDR3 totals 14 residues. V was cut by 5 bases and J by 9 bases, with 17 bases left in between. In germline, CDR1 is SGHTA, CDR2 FQGNSA. CDR3 nucleotide sequence: TGTGCCAGCAGCCCCTGGACAGACCTTAGGCCCCAGCATTTT. Its translation is CASSPWTDLRPQHF.

The chain links TRBV9 to TRBJ2-2; D might be TRBD1 (6 bases). This CDR3 has 17 amino acids. V lost 3 bases and J 0 bases, leaving 15 bases between the germline ends. Looked up from germline, CDR1 is SGDLS and CDR2 is YYNGEE. CDR3 region: CASSEPRDNPNTGELFF. CDR3 coding DNA: TGTGCCAGCAGCGAACCACGGGACAATCCGAACACCGGGGAGCTGTTTTTT. The whole variable domain, remainder taken from reference TRBV9 and TRBJ2-2, is DSGVTQTPKHLITATGQRVTLRCSPRSGDLSVYWYQQSLDQGLQFLIQYYNGEERAKGNILERFSAQQFPDLHSELNLSSLELGDSALYFCASSEPRDNPNTGELFFGEGSRLTVL.

The V and J genes are TRBV28 and TRBJ2-7; 9 bases match TRBD1. The CDR3 is 14 amino acids. The V gene end was trimmed by 4 bases and the J gene end by 2 bases; junction bases not matched to a gene: 3. The germline gives CDR1 MDHEN, CDR2 SYDVKM. The CDR3 coding sequence is TGTGCCAGCAGTTACAGGGGGCTTGCCTACGAGCAGTACTTC. As protein: CASSYRGLAYEQYF.

The chain carries TRBV2 and TRBJ2-5, with D possibly matching TRBD2 (5 bases). The length of the CDR3 is 12 residues. Between the trimmed V and J ends, which lost 4 bases and 7 bases, there was a span of 10 bases. CDR1 and CDR2 (germline): SNHLY, FYNNEI. This CDR3 is CASSVQGGTQYF. For the CDR3, the DNA is TGTGCCAGCAGTGTCCAAGGAGGGACCCAGTACTTC. The full variable domain, rest sourced from reference TRBV2 and TRBJ2-5, is EPEVTQTPSHQVTQMGQEVILRCVPISNHLYFYWYRQILGQKVEFLVSFYNNEISEKSEIFDDQFSVERPDGSNFTLKIRSTKLEDSAMYFCASSVQGGTQYFGPGTRLLVL.

The chain employs TRBV7-9 and TRBJ2-1, with D perhaps TRBD1 (5 bases). Germline CDR1 reads SEHNR; CDR2 reads FQNEAQ (reference sequence). This CDR3 comprises 12 residues. The germline V and J ends were trimmed by 11 bases and 6 bases, with 14 bases remaining between them. The CDR3 DNA follows: TGTGCCGGCTATAGGCAGGGCAATGAGCAGTTCTTC. Residues: CAGYRQGNEQFF.

The V call is TRBV4-3, the J call TRBJ1-1; a possible D gene is TRBD1 (6 bases). The V end lost 2 bases, the J end lost 10 bases, and 14 bases lay between the germline ends. The germline V gene has CDR1 LGHNA and CDR2 YSLEER. This CDR3 comprises 13 residues. The CDR3 DNA sequence: TGCGCCAGCAGCCAATTACAGGGCTCTCTAGCTTTCTTT. Translating it yields CASSQLQGSLAFF.

The genes are TRBV18 and TRBJ2-7, with 11 positions matching TRBD2. The CDR3 sequence is 13 residues long. With 5 bases clipped from V and 5 bases from J, the junction kept 2 bases outside the gene matches. Germline CDR1 is KGHSH and CDR2 is LQKENI. CDR3 nucleotides: TGTGCCAGCTCAGTAGCGGGAGGGAACGAGCAGTACTTC. It encodes CASSVAGGNEQYF.

The chain has TRBV27 and TRBJ1-2; 12 positions match TRBD1. The V gene's germline CDR1 is MNHEY and CDR2 SMNVEV (reference sequence). Trimming took 3 bases from V and 7 from J; bases not matched to a gene: 9. CDR3 length equals 16 residues. CDR3 in amino acids: CASSFYGTGGAGGYTF. The CDR3 DNA reads as TGTGCCAGCAGTTTCTACGGGACAGGGGGCGCGGGTGGCTACACCTTC.

The chain couples TRBV6-5 to TRBJ1-5; D might be TRBD1 (5 bases). Between the trimmed V and J ends, which lost 7 bases and 6 bases, there was a span of 13 bases. CDR3 size: 13 residues. CDR1 is MNHEY, CDR2 SVGAGI, per germline. CDR3 sequence: CASKPGFSQPQHF. In DNA, the CDR3 is TGTGCCAGCAAGCCAGGGTTTAGTCAGCCCCAGCATTTT.

The sample holds a few counts of this clone. This chain links TRBV24-1 with TRBJ1-2; TRBD1 matches at 7 bases. Unmatched junction bases numbered 3, after V lost 10 bases and J lost 2 bases. Germline V CDR1 and CDR2: KGHDR, SFDVKD. The CDR3 is 12 amino acids. The CDR3 region is CATSQGNYGYTF. The DNA for the CDR3 is TGTGCCACATCACAGGGGAACTATGGCTACACCTTC.

The chain employs TRBV24-1 and TRBJ1-5; 10 nucleotides line up with TRBD1. The CDR3 is 16 residues long. In germline, CDR1 is KGHDR, CDR2 SFDVKD. Germline trimming cut 5 bases from V and 6 bases from J; bases unmatched to any gene: 9. CDR3 sequence reads: CATSASDRGQSQPQHF. The CDR3 nucleotides are TGTGCCACCAGTGCCTCCGACAGGGGGCAGAGTCAGCCCCAGCATTTT.

V is TRBV5-1 and J is TRBJ2-7; TRBD2 agrees at 14 bases. J was trimmed by 4 bases and V by 6 bases; bases with no gene match: 12. CDR3 length: 17 amino acids. Germline V lookup: CDR1 SGHRS, CDR2 YFSETQ. CDR3 in amino acids: CASTLGKGTSGRYEQYF. In nucleotides, the CDR3 is TGCGCCAGCACCCTAGGCAAAGGGACTAGCGGGAGATACGAGCAGTACTTC.

The CDR3 protein is CASRKLAGTGQDTQYF. As DNA, the CDR3 is TGTGCCAGCAGAAAACTAGCGGGCACAGGCCAAGATACGCAGTATTTT. The V call is TRBV28, the J call TRBJ2-3, with 9 bases matching TRBD2. The CDR3 has 16 amino acids. The germline CDR1 and CDR2 sequences are MDHEN and SYDVKM. J was trimmed by 5 bases and V by 6 bases; bases with no gene match: 12.

The CDR3: CASGFSVGETQYF. The CDR3 DNA sequence: TGTGCTAGTGGTTTTTCGGTCGGAGAGACCCAGTACTTC. V gene TRBV12-5 combines with J gene TRBJ2-5; D uncertain. Per the germline V gene, CDR1 is LGHNT and CDR2 is FRNRAP. The CDR3 consists of 13 residues. Trimming took off 3 bases at V and 4 bases at J, with 9 bases between the two ends.

The rearrangement links TRBV7-9 to TRBJ1-4; TRBD1 aligns across 7 bases. The V gene's germline CDR1 is SEHNR and CDR2 FQNEAQ (reference sequence). The CDR3 is 17 amino acids. After removal of 1 base from V and 8 bases from J, the junction contained 13 bases not matched to a gene. This CDR3 is CASSLGTGRRKKEKLFF. CDR3 DNA: TGTGCCAGCAGCTTAGGGACAGGTCGGCGGAAAAAAGAAAAACTGTTTTTT. Variable domain in full (rest from reference TRBV7-9 and TRBJ1-4): DTGVSQNPRHKITKRGQNVTFRCDPISEHNRLYWYRQTLGQGPEFLTYFQNEAQLEKSRLLSDRFSAERPKGSFSTLEIQRTEQGDSAMYLCASSLGTGRRKKEKLFFGSGTQLSVL.

The V call is TRBV19, the J call TRBJ2-5; 9 nucleotides line up with TRBD1. This CDR3 comprises 14 residues. V lost 6 bases to trimming and J lost 5 bases; unmatched junction nucleotides: 7. Germline V lookup: CDR1 LNHDA, CDR2 SQIVND (reference sequence). The CDR3 DNA reads TGTGCCAGTAGGCAACAGGGGGCATCGGAGACCCAGTACTTC. It yields the protein CASRQQGASETQYF.

The chain has TRBV28 and TRBJ1-2; TRBD1 matches at 7 bases. The V segment lost 5 bases and the J segment 10 bases; nucleotides outside the gene matches: 10. CDR3 length equals 13 residues. CDR1 MDHEN and CDR2 SYDVKM come from the germline V gene. Here the CDR3 DNA reads TGTGCCAGCAGTCCAGTGTGGGGGACAGCCTACACCTTC. As protein: CASSPVWGTAYTF.

The chain employs TRBV27 and TRBJ2-1, with 10 bases that match TRBD2. This CDR3 comprises 16 residues. CDR1 is MNHEY, CDR2 SMNVEV, per germline (reference sequence). J lost 8 bases, V lost 0 bases, and 7 bases had no gene match. The CDR3 DNA reads as TGTGCCAGCAGTTTATCGGGGCTAGCGGGAGTCGATGAGCAGTTCTTC. It codes for CASSLSGLAGVDEQFF.

For this clone: This sample includes further DNA sequences coding for the same CDR3. The chain couples TRBV6-6 to TRBJ1-1; D is unclear. Between the trimmed V and J ends, which lost 0 bases and 1 base, there was a span of 6 bases. The CDR3 extends over 14 amino acids. In germline, CDR1 is MNHNY, CDR2 SVGAGI (reference sequence). The CDR3 DNA reads as TGTGCCAGCAGTTACTCGGGGAGGAACACTGAAGCTTTCTTT. Translation: CASSYSGRNTEAFF.

The chain has TRBV13 and TRBJ2-7; D gene unclear. V shed 3 bases and J shed 3 bases, with 6 bases lying between them. From germline, CDR1 is PRHDT and CDR2 FYEKMQ (reference sequence). The CDR3 loop spans 12 amino acids. CDR3 loop: CASSFALYEQYF. Here the CDR3 DNA reads TGTGCCAGCAGCTTCGCACTCTACGAGCAGTACTTC.

The chain is built from TRBV6-6 and TRBJ1-4, with a weak D call TRBD1 (5 bases). This CDR3 contains 16 residues. V lost 7 bases and J lost 4, with 19 bases in between. CDR1 is MNHNY and CDR2 is SVGAGI in the germline V gene (reference sequence). The CDR3 DNA follows: TGTGCCAGCAAAGTTACAGGCGCAGGGCTTAATGAAAAACTGTTTTTT. It specifies CASKVTGAGLNEKLFF.

This clone was found once. The rearrangement joins TRBV4-3 to TRBJ2-1; 12 nucleotides match TRBD2. Looked up from germline, CDR1 is LGHNA and CDR2 is YSLEER. The V gene end was trimmed by 3 bases and the J gene end by 3 bases; junction bases not matched to a gene: 0. The CDR3 spans 15 residues. The CDR3 sequence is CASSQTSGSYNEQFF. Written as DNA, the CDR3 is TGCGCCAGCAGCCAGACTAGCGGGAGCTACAATGAGCAGTTCTTC.

This sequence joins TRBV27 and TRBJ1-5; no clear D gene. CDR1 and CDR2 from the germline V gene are MNHEY and SMNVEV (reference sequence). Trimming took 5 bases from V and 0 from J, leaving 11 bases between them. CDR3 length equals 15 residues. The CDR3 sequence is CASSRSRASNQPQHF. The CDR3, as DNA: TGTGCCAGCAGTCGCTCGAGAGCTAGCAATCAGCCCCAGCATTTT.

This chain connects TRBV15 to TRBJ2-5; D is perhaps TRBD1 (5 bases). Germline lookup yields CDR1 LNHNV and CDR2 YYDKDF (reference sequence). The length of the CDR3 is 13 residues. The V and J ends lost 6 bases and 4 bases respectively, with 12 bases between them. In nucleotides, the CDR3 is TGTGCCACCAGAGATAAGGGGTCAGAGACCCAGTACTTC. It specifies CATRDKGSETQYF.